Below, 23 T cell receptor beta chains from the same sample are listed, as sequenced in a study of blood T cell repertoires in COVID-19 (dated by TCRdb to the early 2020s). Preparation of the library involved the immunoSEQ multiplex PCR assay. In TCRdb, the immuneACCESS table is reduced to in-frame sequences with V and J assigned. These tables do not hold every clone; where another copy was compared, an unresolved V gene accounts for under half, and the others remain unexplained. Present in this sample are some 160,000 clones, 79% of which were seen just once. In total, the top ten clones hold 15% to 20% of the sample. Material: PBMCs or T cells enriched from blood (not recorded which). The origin of the receptors is a woman in her 70s in a cohort exposed to, infected with or recovered from COVID-19 (not recorded which).

The chain is built from TRBV3-1 (or the pseudogene TRBV3-2) and TRBJ2-7; 9 bases align to TRBD1. The CDR3 contains 15 residues. After removal of 3 bases from V and 4 bases from J, the junction contained 7 bases not matched to a gene. Germline values: CDR1 LGHDT, CDR2 YNNKEL (reference sequence). The CDR3 DNA follows: TGTGCCAGCAGCCATACGGGACAGGGTGTATACGAGCAGTACTTC. It yields the protein CASSHTGQGVYEQYF.

The gene calls are TRBV28 and TRBJ1-5; tentative D call: TRBD1 (6 bases). Trimming cost V 7 bases and J 1 base, with 17 bases left between them. CDR1 and CDR2 (germline): MDHEN, SYDVKM. The CDR3 sequence is 16 residues long. CDR3 nucleotides: TGTGCCAGCACCCTAGGGGGGGGCAGGAGCAATCAGCCCCAGCATTTT. It translates to CASTLGGGRSNQPQHF.

V and J are TRBV5-4 and TRBJ2-3, with 8 bases aligning to TRBD2. The ends lost 3 bases at V and 5 bases at J; junction bases unmatched: 5. This CDR3 spans 14 amino acids. Looked up from germline, CDR1 is SGHNT and CDR2 is YYREEE (reference sequence). CDR3 DNA sequence: TGTGCCAGCAGCTCTAGCGGGTTGGGAGATACGCAGTATTTT. This sequence encodes CASSSSGLGDTQYF.

This chain links TRBV5-8 with TRBJ1-1; D call uncertain. Germline CDR1 reads SGHTS; CDR2 reads YDEGEE. The CDR3 runs to 16 residues. V was trimmed by 2 bases and J by 1 base, leaving 15 bases between them. CDR3 residues: CASSFQNFASNTEAFF. In DNA form, the CDR3 reads TGTGCCAGCAGCTTCCAAAACTTCGCCTCGAACACTGAAGCTTTCTTT.

The rearrangement joins TRBV7-9 to TRBJ2-6, with 8 bases aligning to TRBD1. The V and J ends lost 4 bases and 1 base, in that order; junction bases with no gene match: 0. Germline loops: CDR1 SEHNR, CDR2 FQNEAQ (reference sequence). The CDR3 covers 15 residues. The chain's CDR3 is CASSWTGSGANVLTF. As DNA, the CDR3 is TGTGCCAGCAGCTGGACAGGGTCTGGGGCCAACGTCCTGACTTTC.

This clone has just a few counts. V and J are TRBV5-4 and TRBJ1-1, with D perhaps TRBD1 (5 bases). Germline lookup yields CDR1 SGHNT and CDR2 YYREEE (reference sequence). V dropped 4 bases and J dropped 1 base, with 20 bases sitting between them. The CDR3 spans 17 residues. In DNA form, the CDR3 reads TGTGCCAGCAGCCCCTTTAGGGGAGGGACCGGGAACACTGAAGCTTTCTTT. It is translated as CASSPFRGGTGNTEAFF. The whole variable domain, filled in from reference TRBV5-4 and TRBJ1-1, reads ETGVTQSPTHLIKTRGQQVTLRCSSQSGHNTVSWYQQALGQGPQFIFQYYREEENGRGNFPPRFSGLQFPNYSSELNVNALELDDSALYLCASSPFRGGTGNTEAFFGQGTRLTVV.

The chain recombines TRBV5-1 with TRBJ2-1; 7 bases are a match to TRBD1. This CDR3 has 11 residues. Germline loops: CDR1 SGHRS, CDR2 YFSETQ. V shed 7 bases, J shed 15 bases, and the junction held 10 bases outside the gene matches. The CDR3 spells CASGEGGSRFF. CDR3 bases: TGCGCCAGCGGCGAAGGGGGCAGTAGGTTCTTC.

This chain links TRBV7-3 with TRBJ2-7; D is ambiguous. The CDR3 covers 13 residues. From germline, CDR1 is SGHTA and CDR2 FQGTGA. Between the trimmed V and J ends, which lost 2 bases and 7 bases, there was a span of 12 bases. The CDR3 loop is CASSLVYGWEQYF. CDR3 DNA sequence: TGTGCCAGCAGCTTAGTCTACGGGTGGGAGCAGTACTTC.

V is TRBV20-1 and J is TRBJ1-3, with D possibly being TRBD1 (6 bases). V gave up 3 bases and J gave up 0 bases, with 12 bases separating them. This CDR3 has 15 amino acids. Germline values: CDR1 DFQATT, CDR2 SNEGSKA (reference sequence). The CDR3 loop reads CSASVGQTSGNTIYF. CDR3 DNA: TGCAGTGCTAGTGTCGGACAGACCTCTGGAAACACCATATATTTT.

V is TRBV5-1 and J is TRBJ2-3, with a possible D match to TRBD1 (5 bases). The CDR3 is 16 amino acids. The germline V gene encodes CDR1 SGHRS and CDR2 YFSETQ. The germline V and J ends were trimmed by 6 bases and 4 bases, with 21 bases remaining between them. CDR3: CASTLVGVGAADTQYF. The DNA for the CDR3 is TGCGCCAGCACCTTAGTTGGGGTAGGGGCGGCAGATACGCAGTATTTT.

The chain uses TRBV7-8 and TRBJ1-2; D not certain. The CDR3 has 12 amino acids. The V gene's germline CDR1 is SGHVS and CDR2 FQNEAQ. The germline V and J ends were trimmed by 3 bases and 4 bases, with 6 bases remaining between them. This chain's CDR3 is CASSFGVYGYTF. CDR3 sequence (DNA): TGTGCCAGCAGCTTCGGAGTCTATGGCTACACCTTC.

This clone was picked up one time. This sequence joins TRBV9 and TRBJ2-3, with D possibly being TRBD2 (5 bases). Between the trimmed V and J ends, which lost 3 bases and 2 bases, there was a span of 16 bases. The CDR3 has 16 amino acids. Per the germline V gene, CDR1 is SGDLS and CDR2 is YYNGEE. The DNA for the CDR3 is TGTGCCAGCAGCGCGGGAACTGGCTTTTACACAGATACGCAGTATTTT. The encoded protein is CASSAGTGFYTDTQYF.

V usage is TRBV3-1 (or the pseudogene TRBV3-2) and J usage is TRBJ2-7, with a possible D match to TRBD2 (6 bases). Germline CDR1 is LGHDT and CDR2 is YNNKEL (reference sequence). The CDR3 is made up of 14 amino acids. Deletions cut 4 bases from V and 5 bases from J, with 15 bases between. The CDR3: CASSRWEVPHEQYF. CDR3 nucleotides: TGTGCCAGCAGCCGCTGGGAGGTGCCCCACGAGCAGTACTTC.

Regarding this clone: Different DNA sequences within this sample yield the same CDR3. The J gene is TRBJ2-3, the V gene TRBV19; D is ambiguous. Trimming pared 6 bases from V and 1 base from J, leaving 8 bases between. Germline-derived CDR1 and CDR2 are LNHDA and SQIVND (reference sequence). This CDR3 spans 13 amino acids. In nucleotides, the CDR3 is TGTGCCAGTAGAGCTACGGGCACAGATACGCAGTATTTT. This encodes CASRATGTDTQYF.

V gene TRBV7-2 combines with J gene TRBJ2-6; 8 positions match TRBD2. The germline gives CDR1 SGHTA, CDR2 FQGNSA. After removal of 5 bases from V and 0 bases from J, the junction contained 6 bases not matched to a gene. The CDR3 covers 17 residues. This chain's CDR3 is CASSLISGASGANVLTF. The CDR3 coding sequence is TGTGCCAGCAGCCTGATTAGCGGGGCCTCTGGGGCCAACGTCCTGACTTTC.

This clone has more than one count but fewer than ten. The chain links TRBV25-1 to TRBJ2-1; D is perhaps TRBD1 (6 bases). Per the germline V gene, CDR1 is MGHDK and CDR2 is SYGVNS. V was clipped by 4 bases and J by 9 bases, with 16 bases between them. The CDR3 runs to 14 residues. CDR3 bases: TGTGCCAGCAGTGCTGCCGGGACAAGGGGTGAGCAGTTCTTC. Translated, it gives CASSAAGTRGEQFF.

The V and J genes are TRBV11-3 and TRBJ2-1; the match to TRBD2 covers 8 bases. The length of the CDR3 is 16 residues. CDR1 and CDR2 (germline): SGHNT, YENEEA. V gave up 5 bases and J gave up 9 bases; unmatched junction bases: 15. The CDR3 bases are TGTGCCAGCAGCCTGGAAGGGACTAGAGGAGCGTCTGAGCAGTTCTTC. Translating it yields CASSLEGTRGASEQFF.

The rearrangement joins TRBV7-9 to TRBJ1-1; D gene unclear. This CDR3 region has 13 residues. Trimming shortened V by 2 bases and J by 0 bases, and 4 bases separated the two germline ends. The germline CDR1 and CDR2 sequences are SEHNR and FQNEAQ (reference sequence). The DNA of the CDR3 is TGTGCCAGCAGCTTATCGGTGAACACTGAAGCTTTCTTT. Translating it yields CASSLSVNTEAFF. The full variable domain, completed using reference TRBV7-9 and TRBJ1-1, is DTGVSQNPRHKITKRGQNVTFRCDPISEHNRLYWYRQTLGQGPEFLTYFQNEAQLEKSRLLSDRFSAERPKGSFSTLEIQRTEQGDSAMYLCASSLSVNTEAFFGQGTRLTVV.

V usage is TRBV11-2 and J usage is TRBJ2-1, with 10 bases that match TRBD2. This CDR3 has 18 amino acids. The V segment lost 5 bases and the J segment 5 bases; nucleotides outside the gene matches: 15. The germline V gene encodes CDR1 SGHAT and CDR2 FQNNGV. The DNA of the CDR3 is TGTGCCAGCAGCCCACTTACCCTAGCGGGAGTTTGGCACAATGAGCAGTTCTTC. Residues: CASSPLTLAGVWHNEQFF.

The chain carries TRBV28 and TRBJ2-1; tentative D call: TRBD1 (5 bases). This CDR3 region has 17 residues. Germline CDR1 and CDR2: MDHEN and SYDVKM. V lost 2 bases, J lost 1 base, and 15 bases lay in between. This CDR3 reads CASSLNRPGQSYNEQFF. CDR3 sequence (DNA): TGTGCCAGCAGTTTAAATAGACCAGGACAATCCTACAATGAGCAGTTCTTC.

The chain recombines TRBV10-2 with TRBJ2-5; possible D gene TRBD2, 7 bases. The CDR3 has 15 residues. CDR1 is WSHSY and CDR2 is SAAADI in the germline V gene. The V gene lost 5 bases and the J gene lost 5 bases, with 18 bases spanning the gap. CDR3 sequence: CASSHGGLAGETQYF. The CDR3, as DNA: TGCGCCAGCAGTCACGGGGGGCTAGCTGGGGAGACCCAGTACTTC.

The chain carries TRBV29-1 and TRBJ2-2, with D perhaps matching TRBD2 (6 bases). The V end lost 5 bases, the J end lost 2 bases, and 9 bases lay between the germline ends. In germline, CDR1 is SQVTM, CDR2 ANQGSEA. There are 13 residues in the CDR3. The CDR3 region is CSVSGDNTGELFF. CDR3 nucleotides: TGCAGCGTTTCGGGAGATAACACCGGGGAGCTGTTTTTT.

V usage is TRBV20-1 and J usage is TRBJ1-5; the D gene is possibly TRBD1 (5 bases). V lost 3 bases, J lost 7 bases, and 13 bases lay in between. Germline V gene sequence: CDR1 DFQATT, CDR2 SNEGSKA (reference sequence). The CDR3 is 13 residues long. This chain's CDR3 is CSASAGVGQPQHF. CDR3 DNA: TGCAGTGCTAGTGCGGGGGTTGGCCAGCCCCAGCATTTT.